This T cell receptor beta chain was found in a study of shared clonotypes between healthy human individuals (TCRdb year 2020). General notes on the study: Three men and a couple of women, aged 18 to 49 years, made up the cohort. To increase sequencing depth and limit assay-specific biases, different laboratories used diverse techniques to prepare libraries and sequence TCR repertoires. For each donor, CD4 naive and CD4 memory were each given three plates, CD8 naive was given two plates, and CD8 memory was given one plate. To estimate repertoire size and how much clonotype sharing occurs between individuals, the study deeply sequenced the blood TCR repertoires of roughly 5 healthy adults. Between about 0.8 and 8.9 billion PBMCs per donor were obtained by leukapheresis.

From a lookup of the germline V gene, CDR1 and CDR2 are MDHEN and SYDVKM. The germline ends are 10 bases apart after V is trimmed by 5 bases and J by 0 bases. The CDR3 measures 15 amino acids from cysteine to phenylalanine. Kept here is only the CDR3 DNA, which spans 45 bases and is read in frame from base 1. This clone was found once. The target of this receptor is not known. It has no much larger one-base neighbor in the sample; base qualities were not kept. The sample contains more than one DNA sequence encoding this CDR3. TCR CDR3 regions were amplified from genomic DNA by multiplex PCR using the deep immunoSEQ assay. Extracted genomic DNA from each cell subset was spread evenly across all wells of several immunoSEQ 96-well plates, with each plate serving as a replicate. For sorted subsets, each replicate PCR was loaded with approximately 0.2 ug genomic DNA, equivalent to about 30,000 T cell genomes. Purified libraries were measured with a Qubit 3.0 fluorometer, size-checked on a Bioanalyzer 2100, and measured again with the KAPA Library Quantification kit. Every immunoSEQ 96-well plate was sequenced on a dedicated single-read 150-cycle Illumina NextSeq 550 flow cell. Under the source paper's analysis protocol: Because the immunoSEQ output held only junctional sequences and lacked quality scores, the filtering could not match the filtering applied to full-length reads. To assign V/J genes and CDR3, sequences were annotated using PyIR, a Python wrapper for IgBLAST v1.9, with IMGT germline references. Any read was removed if the V/J assignment was weak (E-value above 1e-6), the CDR3 was missing, or the read contained stop codons, out-of-frame junctions, or ambiguous translated residues. V3J clonotypes were defined as sequences sharing the same inferred V gene, J gene, and CDR3 amino acid sequence. Percentage overlap between repertoires was calculated by dividing the number of shared unique clonotypes by the size of the smaller repertoire. Three approaches were used to assess repertoire richness: RTK rarefaction, the Chao1 estimator, and Recon v2.1 estimates of unobserved clonotypes. Generation probabilities were computed with OLGA for all TCRbeta clonotypes obtained by the gDNA method from a few donors. In its TCRdb copy, this immuneACCESS table keeps in-frame sequences only and misses some clones. Where compared with another copy, unresolved V genes explain less than half of these, and the others have no known cause. V, J and clone size reflect that table, while D and trimming were determined from the DNA. Recorded for this sample are about 1 million clones; around 74% of them occurred a single time. The ten largest clones represent 1.4% of the sample.

Broader findings and caveats from the paper: Incomplete sequencing was indicated by rarefaction of sorted-subset datasets, despite the large sequencing depth. Sharing across several donors was observed for approximately 5% of naive CD4, 3% to 4% of naive CD8, 2.3% of memory CD4, and roughly 0.43% of memory CD8 clonotypes. Larger estimated clonotype richness was generally found for naive subsets than for memory subsets. Sampling was restricted to blood, and TCR repertoires in tissues likely differ from the TCR repertoires found in blood. Clonotypes shared by all four sorted-subset donors showed higher generation probabilities than non-shared clonotypes. Pairwise subsampling led to the expectation that sequencing depth would affect the degree of clonotype sharing among donors. Because the study included a small number of donors, the genetic and exposure-history diversity represented was limited.

Healthy HIV-negative adults with no recently reported acute infections or vaccinations were included as donors. Every donor was a Caucasian adult living in Nashville, Tennessee, USA. CD4+ T cells were enriched by magnetic negative selection, after which naive cells were positively selected on CD45RA and the negative fraction was taken as the memory subset. Blood was obtained by leukapheresis, after which PBMCs were separated by Ficoll-Histopaque density gradient centrifugation and cryopreserved in liquid nitrogen vapor phase. Purity and quantity of every magnetically sorted T cell population were checked by analytical flow cytometry. Each sorted fraction had its genomic DNA isolated and then quantified by UV absorbance on a Nanodrop 2000c.

This TCR was recovered from a man aged 18 to 29 in good health. Specimen: memory CD4+ T cells sorted from blood. Read against the paper, the sample's cell subset or site label means: CD45RA-negative fraction. The chain employs TRBV28 and TRBJ2-2; there is no confident call for the D gene. The DNA is TGTGCCAGCAGTCCACCCCTCGCGAACACCGGGGAGCTGTTTTTT. The resulting protein is CASSPPLANTGELFF.